In its sample, the clone carrying this T cell receptor beta chain was seen a few times. What it binds is not known. The data derive from a study of identical twins. Findings and caveats of the study: Abundant beta clonotypes from cord blood bore fewer insertions; memory repertoires lacked this pattern.

A universal primer site was incorporated via template switching, and the cDNA contained unique molecular identifiers. TCRdb re-called the 5' RACE reads through MiXCR, storing one row per CDR3 protein. The sample consists of over 550,000 distinct CDR3 sequences, roughly 7.2% of them appearing once. Germline CDR1 is MGHRA and CDR2 is YSYEKL. V lost 0 bases and J lost 5, with 8 bases in between. The CDR3 contains 14 residues. These data were also reused for a study on yellow fever vaccine responses in identical twins.

The rearrangement links TRBV4-1 to TRBJ2-1; D might be TRBD2 (6 bases). The material sequenced was PBMCs. The TCR originated in a woman aged 18-35 years in good health. The CDR3 coding sequence is TGCGCCAGCAGCCAAGATCCGGGGGACAATGAGCAGTTCTTC. Translation: CASSQDPGDNEQFF.